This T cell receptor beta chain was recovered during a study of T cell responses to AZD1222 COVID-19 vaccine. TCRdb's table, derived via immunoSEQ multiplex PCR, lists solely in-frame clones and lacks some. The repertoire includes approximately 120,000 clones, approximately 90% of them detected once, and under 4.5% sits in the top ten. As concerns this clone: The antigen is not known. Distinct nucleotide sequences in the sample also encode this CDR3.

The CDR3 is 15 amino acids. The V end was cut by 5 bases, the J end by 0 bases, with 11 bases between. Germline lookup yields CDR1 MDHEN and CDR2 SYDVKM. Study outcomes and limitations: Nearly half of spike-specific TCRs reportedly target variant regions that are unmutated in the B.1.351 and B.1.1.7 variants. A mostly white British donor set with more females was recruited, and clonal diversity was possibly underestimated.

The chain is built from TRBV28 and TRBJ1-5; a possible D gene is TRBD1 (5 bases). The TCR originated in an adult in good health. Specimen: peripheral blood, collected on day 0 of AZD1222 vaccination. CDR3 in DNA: TGTGCCAGCAGTCCGGGGGGATATAGCAATCAGCCCCAGCATTTT. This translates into CASSPGGYSNQPQHF.